This T cell receptor (beta chain) came from a study of blood T cell repertoires in COVID-19. Turning to the study itself: Samples taken during acute and convalescent COVID-19 were collected in the United States, Italy and Spain.

Participants had their cohort set by participant-reported clinical history. This CDR3 is 16 amino acids long. J gave up 0 bases and V 4 bases, and 4 bases lay outside the gene matches. Germline values: CDR1 MNHNS, CDR2 SASEGT. Authors' processing steps: Amplification with reference gene primers provided the estimates of nucleated cell counts. TCRdb's copy holds only in-frame clones and misses some; the assay was immunoSEQ multiplex PCR. That table is the source of V, J and clone size, and D and trimming were worked out from the DNA. The data contain 200,000 to 250,000 clones, 85% to 90% of them seen just once; the ten biggest clones take up about 1%.

The chain is built from TRBV6-1 and TRBJ2-3; 10 bases match TRBD2. The sample comprised PBMCs or T cells enriched from blood (not recorded which). This TCR was recovered from a middle-aged man who had been exposed to COVID-19. Here the CDR3 reads CASSGLAGTSTDTQYF. CDR3 DNA: TGTGCCAGCAGTGGACTAGCGGGTACTAGCACAGATACGCAGTATTTT.